This T cell receptor beta chain was obtained from a study of siplizumab effects on memory and regulatory T cells (dated by TCRdb to about 2019). Turning to the overall study: The effect of the anti-CD2 antibody siplizumab on alloreactive T-cell subsets was examined in allogeneic mixed lymphocyte reactions constructed from human PBMCs.

As concerns this clone: It lacks a known antigen. Base qualities are not provided; no much larger clone lies one nucleotide away.

The investigation overall reported the following: No functional confirmation was obtained for the suppressive function of proliferating Tregs from siplizumab cultures. In reactions with siplizumab, an average of around 70% of mappable alloreactive CD4+ clones were Treg-derived, compared with 25% to 30% in control reactions. About 75-96% of proliferating CD4+ or CD8+ clones could not be given a naive or memory phenotype. Unstimulated naive T cells appeared more diverse than memory T cells, and naive cells seemed to contribute substantially to the alloresponse. The cumulative frequency of alloreactive sequences that could be traced back to unstimulated CD4+ memory T cells was significantly reduced by siplizumab. Because sequences at frequencies below about 10^-5 were poorly captured, only a minor fraction of alloreactive clones could be mapped back to unstimulated subsets.

Sorted unstimulated T cells and proliferating T cells recovered from mixed lymphocyte reactions were subjected to TCRbeta CDR3 sequencing. Fresh whole blood from ten HLA-typed healthy donors served as the source for isolating PBMCs. The library was prepared using the immunoSEQ multiplex PCR assay. The deep sequencing platform assayed 80,000 to 100,000 TCR templates per sample. Genomic DNA extracted from sorted T cells was the material used for TCRbeta CDR3 sequencing. The paper's processing steps were these. The R programming language was used for clonal analysis of TCRbeta CDR3 data. Alloreactive CD4+ and CD8+ clones were identified by comparing unstimulated samples to CFSE-low samples taken after the reaction. By matching sequences to the repertoires of sorted unstimulated Treg and non-Treg cells, each alloreactive CD4+ clone was assigned a regulatory or non-regulatory origin. TCRdb limited this immuneACCESS table to in-frame rearrangements with V and J called. A share of clones is missing; checked studies link under half to unresolved V genes, and the rest is unexplained. That table gives V, J and clone size, and the DNA gave D and trimming. Here the sample has more than 85,000 clones; 90% occur a single time. In total, the top ten clones hold around 16% of the sample.

Its CDR3 holds 13 amino acids, cysteine through phenylalanine. Only the CDR3 region is kept as DNA, spanning 39 bases read in frame from base 1. From a lookup of the germline V gene, CDR1 and CDR2 are MRHNA and SNTAGT. Relative to germline, V is 1 base shorter and J is 7 bases shorter, with 7 bases between their ends. The chain links TRBV6-4 with TRBJ2-2; the D gene remains uncertain. The sequenced sample was CD4+ T cells sorted from blood. This receptor was identified in a human donor in good health. At the DNA level, the sequence is TGTGCCAGCAGTGACTTCCGAAGCGGGGAGCTGTTTTTT. The encoded protein is CASSDFRSGELFF.